This T cell receptor (beta chain) was profiled in a study of metastatic and nonmetastatic thyroid tumors. Study-level background: Patients with malignant and benign thyroid disease provided blood and tumor or nodule tissue, whose repertoires were compared.

From germline, CDR1 is SGHAT and CDR2 FQNNGV. The CDR3 contains 11 residues. Trimming took off 5 bases at V and 7 bases at J, with 6 bases between the two ends. No patient had received any treatment before thyroid surgery. In the original processing: Clinicopathological groups supplied CDR3 differences that were used to build a distant-metastasis classifier for papillary thyroid cancer. TCRdb reanalyzed the PCR reads via MiXCR. Here the V and J calls rest on TCRdb's processing, not on the authors' analysis. The data contain 15,000 to 25,000 clones, roughly 27% of them singletons. The sequencing sample was made of blood. This TCR was sampled from a male donor with papillary thyroid cancer or a benign thyroid nodule (not recorded which). Some clones in this sample may be carry-over from other donors' samples. The V gene is TRBV11-2, the J gene TRBJ2-1, with D possibly matching TRBD2 (6 bases). CDR3 in amino acids: CASSRGNEQFF. The CDR3 nucleotides read TGTGCCAGCAGCCGGGGGAATGAGCAGTTCTTC.